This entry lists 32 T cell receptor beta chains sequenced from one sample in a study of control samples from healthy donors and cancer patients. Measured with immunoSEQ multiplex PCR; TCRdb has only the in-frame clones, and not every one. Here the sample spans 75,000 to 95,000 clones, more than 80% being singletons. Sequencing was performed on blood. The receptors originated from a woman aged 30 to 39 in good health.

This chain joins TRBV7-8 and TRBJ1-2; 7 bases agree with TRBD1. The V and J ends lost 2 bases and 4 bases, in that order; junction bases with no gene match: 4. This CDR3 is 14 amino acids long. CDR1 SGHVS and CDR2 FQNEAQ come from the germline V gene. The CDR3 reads CASSLRDRAYGYTF. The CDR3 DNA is TGTGCCAGCAGCTTAAGGGACAGAGCCTATGGCTACACCTTC.

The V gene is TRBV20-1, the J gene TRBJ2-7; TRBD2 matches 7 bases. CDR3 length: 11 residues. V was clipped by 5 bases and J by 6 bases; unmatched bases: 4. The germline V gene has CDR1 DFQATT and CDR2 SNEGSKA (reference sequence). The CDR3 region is CSAARGVEQYF. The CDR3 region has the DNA TGCAGTGCTGCCCGGGGGGTCGAGCAGTACTTC.

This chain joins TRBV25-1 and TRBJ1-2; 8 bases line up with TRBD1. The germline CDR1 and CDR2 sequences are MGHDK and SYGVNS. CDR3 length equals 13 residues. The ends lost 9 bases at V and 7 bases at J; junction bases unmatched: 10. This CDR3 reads CASNGQGRGGYTF. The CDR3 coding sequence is TGTGCCAGTAACGGACAGGGAAGGGGTGGCTACACCTTC.

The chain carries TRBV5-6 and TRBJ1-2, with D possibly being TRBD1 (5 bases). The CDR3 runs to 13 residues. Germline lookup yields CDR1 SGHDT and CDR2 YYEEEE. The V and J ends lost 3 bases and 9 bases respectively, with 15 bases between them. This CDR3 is CASSSGTDARYTF. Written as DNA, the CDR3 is TGTGCCAGCAGCTCGGGGACCGACGCTCGCTACACCTTC.

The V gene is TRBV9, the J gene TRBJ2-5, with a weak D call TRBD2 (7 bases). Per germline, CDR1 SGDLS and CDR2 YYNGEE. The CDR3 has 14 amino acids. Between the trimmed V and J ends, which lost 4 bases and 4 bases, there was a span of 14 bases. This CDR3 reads CASSPSGGRETQYF. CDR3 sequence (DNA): TGTGCCAGCAGCCCCTCGGGGGGCCGAGAGACCCAGTACTTC. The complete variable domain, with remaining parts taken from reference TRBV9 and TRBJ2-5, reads DSGVTQTPKHLITATGQRVTLRCSPRSGDLSVYWYQQSLDQGLQFLIQYYNGEERAKGNILERFSAQQFPDLHSELNLSSLELGDSALYFCASSPSGGRETQYFGPGTRLLVL.

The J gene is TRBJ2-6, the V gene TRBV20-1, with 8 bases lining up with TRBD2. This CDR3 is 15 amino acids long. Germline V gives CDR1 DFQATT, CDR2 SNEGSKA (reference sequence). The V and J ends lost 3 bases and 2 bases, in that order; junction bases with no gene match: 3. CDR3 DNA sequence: TGCAGTGCTAGTGCCGGGGGGGCTGGGGCCAACGTCCTGACTTTC. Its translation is CSASAGGAGANVLTF.

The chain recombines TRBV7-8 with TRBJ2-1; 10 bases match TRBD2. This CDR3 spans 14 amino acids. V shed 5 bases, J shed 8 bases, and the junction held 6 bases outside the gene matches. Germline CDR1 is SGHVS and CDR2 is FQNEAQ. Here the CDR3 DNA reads TGTGCCAGCAGCACTAGCGGGATATCGGATGAGCAGTTCTTC. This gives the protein CASSTSGISDEQFF. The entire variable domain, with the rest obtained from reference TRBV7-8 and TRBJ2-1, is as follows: GAGVSQSPRYKVAKRGQDVALRCDPISGHVSLFWYQQALGQGPEFLTYFQNEAQLDKSGLPSDRFFAERPEGSVSTLKIQRTQQEDSAVYLCASSTSGISDEQFFGPGTRLTVL.

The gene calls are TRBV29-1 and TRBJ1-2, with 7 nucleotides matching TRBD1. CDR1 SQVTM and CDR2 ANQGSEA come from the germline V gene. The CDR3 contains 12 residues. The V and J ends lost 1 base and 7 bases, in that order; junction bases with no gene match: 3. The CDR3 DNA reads TGCAGCGTTGAAGGACCAGGGGGTGGCTACACCTTC. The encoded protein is CSVEGPGGGYTF. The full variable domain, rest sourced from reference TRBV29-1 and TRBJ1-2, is SAVISQKPSRDICQRGTSLTIQCQVDSQVTMMFWYRQQPGQSLTLIATANQGSEATYESGFVIDKFPISRPNLTFSTLTVSNMSPEDSSIYLCSVEGPGGGYTFGSGTRLTVV.

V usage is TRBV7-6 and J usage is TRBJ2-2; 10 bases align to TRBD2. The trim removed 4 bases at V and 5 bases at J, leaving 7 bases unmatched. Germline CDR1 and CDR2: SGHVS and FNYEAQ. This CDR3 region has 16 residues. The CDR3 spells CASSSRLAGDTGELFF. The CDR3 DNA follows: TGTGCCAGCAGCTCCCGGCTAGCGGGAGATACCGGGGAGCTGTTTTTT.

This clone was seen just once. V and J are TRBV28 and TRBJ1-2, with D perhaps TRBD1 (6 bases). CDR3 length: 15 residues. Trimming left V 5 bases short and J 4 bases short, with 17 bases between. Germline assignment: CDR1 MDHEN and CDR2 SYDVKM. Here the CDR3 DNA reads TGTGCCAGCAGTCTTCTTCTACAGGGTGGCTATGGCTACACCTTC. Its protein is CASSLLLQGGYGYTF.

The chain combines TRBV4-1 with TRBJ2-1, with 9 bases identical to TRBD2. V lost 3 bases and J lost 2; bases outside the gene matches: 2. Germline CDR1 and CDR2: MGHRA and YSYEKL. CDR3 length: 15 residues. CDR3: CASSQVAGAYNEQFF. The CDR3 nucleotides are TGCGCCAGCAGCCAGGTAGCGGGGGCCTACAATGAGCAGTTCTTC.

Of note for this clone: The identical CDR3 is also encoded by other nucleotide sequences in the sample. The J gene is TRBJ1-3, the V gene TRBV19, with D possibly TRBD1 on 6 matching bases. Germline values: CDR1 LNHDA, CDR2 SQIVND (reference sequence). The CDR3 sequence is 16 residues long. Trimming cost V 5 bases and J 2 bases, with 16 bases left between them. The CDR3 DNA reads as TGTGCCAGTAGTCTACGGCAGGGGATAACTGGAAACACCATATATTTT. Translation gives CASSLRQGITGNTIYF.

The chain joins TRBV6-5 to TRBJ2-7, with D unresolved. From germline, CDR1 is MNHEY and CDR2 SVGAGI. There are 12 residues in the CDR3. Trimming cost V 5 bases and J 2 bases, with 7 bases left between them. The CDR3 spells CASSSAAYEQYF. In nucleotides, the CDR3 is TGTGCCAGCAGTAGCGCCGCCTACGAGCAGTACTTC.

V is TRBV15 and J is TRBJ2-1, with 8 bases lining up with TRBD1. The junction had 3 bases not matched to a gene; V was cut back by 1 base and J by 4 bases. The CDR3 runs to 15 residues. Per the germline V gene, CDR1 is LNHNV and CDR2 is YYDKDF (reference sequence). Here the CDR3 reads CATSRAQGVYNEQFF. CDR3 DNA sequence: TGTGCCACCAGCAGAGCACAGGGGGTATACAATGAGCAGTTCTTC.

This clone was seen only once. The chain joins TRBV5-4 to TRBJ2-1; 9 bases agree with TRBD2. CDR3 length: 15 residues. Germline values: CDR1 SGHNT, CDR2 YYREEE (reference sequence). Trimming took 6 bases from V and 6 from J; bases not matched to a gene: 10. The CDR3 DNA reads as TGTGCCAGCATCTCAAATAGCGGGAGTTCCAATGAGCAGTTCTTC. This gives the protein CASISNSGSSNEQFF.

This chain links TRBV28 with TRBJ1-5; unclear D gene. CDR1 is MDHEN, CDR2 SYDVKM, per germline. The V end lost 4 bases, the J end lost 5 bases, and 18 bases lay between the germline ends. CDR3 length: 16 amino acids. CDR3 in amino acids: CASSSGVAGMDQPQHF. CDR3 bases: TGTGCCAGCAGTTCTGGGGTGGCCGGGATGGATCAGCCCCAGCATTTT. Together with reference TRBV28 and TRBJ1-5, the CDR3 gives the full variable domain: DVKVTQSSRYLVKRTGEKVFLECVQDMDHENMFWYRQDPGLGLRLIYFSYDVKMKEKGDIPEGYSVSREKKERFSLILESASTNQTSMYLCASSSGVAGMDQPQHFGDGTRLSIL.

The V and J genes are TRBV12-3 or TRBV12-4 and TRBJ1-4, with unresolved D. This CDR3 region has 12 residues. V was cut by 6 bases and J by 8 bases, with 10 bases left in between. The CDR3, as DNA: TGTGCCAGCAGGCGGGGTTCAGAAAAACTGTTTTTT. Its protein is CASRRGSEKLFF.

The CDR3 loop is CASSIVDGQPQHF. The DNA for the CDR3 is TGTGCCAGTAGTATAGTTGACGGTCAGCCCCAGCATTTT. The chain has TRBV19 and TRBJ1-5; D uncertain. Germline CDR1 and CDR2: LNHDA and SQIVND (reference sequence). The V end lost 1 base, the J end lost 6 bases, and 7 bases lay between the germline ends. The CDR3 extends over 13 amino acids.

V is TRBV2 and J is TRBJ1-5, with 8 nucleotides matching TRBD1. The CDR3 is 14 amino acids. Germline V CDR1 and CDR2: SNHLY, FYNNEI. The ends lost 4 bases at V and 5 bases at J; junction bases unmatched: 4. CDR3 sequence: CASSVDRVDQPQHF. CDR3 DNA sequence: TGTGCCAGCAGTGTGGACAGGGTCGATCAGCCCCAGCATTTT.

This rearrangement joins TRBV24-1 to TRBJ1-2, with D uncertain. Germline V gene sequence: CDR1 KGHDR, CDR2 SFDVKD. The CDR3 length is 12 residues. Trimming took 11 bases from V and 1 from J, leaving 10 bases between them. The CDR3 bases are TGTGCCAGCTCCCGGGGTAACTATGGCTACACCTTC. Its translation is CASSRGNYGYTF.

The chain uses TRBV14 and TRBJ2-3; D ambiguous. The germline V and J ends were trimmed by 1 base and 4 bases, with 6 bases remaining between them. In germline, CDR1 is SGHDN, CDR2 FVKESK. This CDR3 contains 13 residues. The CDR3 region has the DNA TGTGCCAGCAGCCAAGGGTGGGCAGATACGCAGTATTTT. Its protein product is CASSQGWADTQYF.

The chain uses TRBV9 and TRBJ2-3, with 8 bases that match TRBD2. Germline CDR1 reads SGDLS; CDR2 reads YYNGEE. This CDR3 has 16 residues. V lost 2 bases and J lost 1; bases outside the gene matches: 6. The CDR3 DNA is TGTGCCAGCAGCGTGGGCGGGGGGACTGGCACAGATACGCAGTATTTT. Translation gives CASSVGGGTGTDTQYF. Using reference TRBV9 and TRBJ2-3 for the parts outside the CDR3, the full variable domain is DSGVTQTPKHLITATGQRVTLRCSPRSGDLSVYWYQQSLDQGLQFLIQYYNGEERAKGNILERFSAQQFPDLHSELNLSSLELGDSALYFCASSVGGGTGTDTQYFGPGTRLTVL.

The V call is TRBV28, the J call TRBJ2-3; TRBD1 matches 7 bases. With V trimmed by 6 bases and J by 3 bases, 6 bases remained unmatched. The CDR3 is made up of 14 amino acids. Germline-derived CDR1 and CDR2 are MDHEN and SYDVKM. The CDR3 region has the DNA TGTGCCAGCAGAGTTCAGGGGGTTACAGATACGCAGTATTTT. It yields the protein CASRVQGVTDTQYF.

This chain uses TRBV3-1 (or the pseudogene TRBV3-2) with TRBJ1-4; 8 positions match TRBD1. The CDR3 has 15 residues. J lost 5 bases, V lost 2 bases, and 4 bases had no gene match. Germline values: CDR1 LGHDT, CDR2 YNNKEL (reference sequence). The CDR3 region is CASSQPRQGNEKLFF. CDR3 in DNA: TGTGCCAGCAGCCAACCTAGACAGGGGAATGAAAAACTGTTTTTT.

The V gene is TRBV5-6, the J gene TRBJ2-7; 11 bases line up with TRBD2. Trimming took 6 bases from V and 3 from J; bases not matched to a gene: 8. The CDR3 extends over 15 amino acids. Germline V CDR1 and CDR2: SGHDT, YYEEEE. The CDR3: CASTMVTSGNYEQYF. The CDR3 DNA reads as TGTGCCAGCACCATGGTGACTAGCGGGAACTACGAGCAGTACTTC.

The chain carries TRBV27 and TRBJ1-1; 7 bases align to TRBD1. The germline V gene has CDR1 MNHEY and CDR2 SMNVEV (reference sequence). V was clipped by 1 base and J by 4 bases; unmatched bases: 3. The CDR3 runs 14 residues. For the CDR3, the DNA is TGTGCCAGCAGTTTATGGGGACAGTCCACTGAAGCTTTCTTT. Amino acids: CASSLWGQSTEAFF.

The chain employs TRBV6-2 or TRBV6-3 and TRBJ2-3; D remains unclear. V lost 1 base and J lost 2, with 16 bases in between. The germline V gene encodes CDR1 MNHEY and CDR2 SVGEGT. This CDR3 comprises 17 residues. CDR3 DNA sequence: TGTGCCAGCAGTTACTTTCATTGGCCAGAGCTCACAGATACGCAGTATTTT. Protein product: CASSYFHWPELTDTQYF.

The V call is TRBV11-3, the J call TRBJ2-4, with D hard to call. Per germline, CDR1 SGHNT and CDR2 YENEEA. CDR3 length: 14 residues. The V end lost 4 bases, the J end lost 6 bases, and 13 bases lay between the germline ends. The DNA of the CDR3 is TGTGCCAGCAGCTCCCACTCCGGCCTAAACATTCAGTACTTC. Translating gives CASSSHSGLNIQYF.

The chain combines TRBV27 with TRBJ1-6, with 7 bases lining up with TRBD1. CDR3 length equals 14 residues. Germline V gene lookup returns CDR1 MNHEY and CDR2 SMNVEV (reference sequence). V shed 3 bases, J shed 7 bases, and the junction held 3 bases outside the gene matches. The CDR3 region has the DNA TGTGCCAGCAGTTTCATCAGGGGGAATTCACCCCTCCACTTT. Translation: CASSFIRGNSPLHF.

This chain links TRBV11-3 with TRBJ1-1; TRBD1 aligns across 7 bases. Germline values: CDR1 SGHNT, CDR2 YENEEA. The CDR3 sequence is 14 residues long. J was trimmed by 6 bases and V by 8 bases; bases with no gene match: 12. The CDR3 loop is CASVGQGEGSEAFF. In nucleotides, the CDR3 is TGTGCCAGCGTCGGTCAGGGGGAAGGATCTGAAGCTTTCTTT.

CDR3 sequence reads: CASSSAGTSGKGEQFF. The CDR3 DNA reads TGTGCCAGCAGCTCAGCAGGGACTAGCGGGAAGGGTGAGCAGTTCTTC. The rearrangement links TRBV11-3 to TRBJ2-1, with 13 bases matching TRBD2. Germline values: CDR1 SGHNT, CDR2 YENEEA. Trimming took 4 bases from V and 9 from J; bases not matched to a gene: 9. The CDR3 has 16 amino acids.

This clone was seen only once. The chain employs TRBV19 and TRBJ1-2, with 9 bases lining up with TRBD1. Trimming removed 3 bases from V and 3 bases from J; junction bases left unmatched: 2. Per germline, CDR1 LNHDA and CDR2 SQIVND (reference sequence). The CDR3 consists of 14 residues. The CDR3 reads CASSIRTGDYGYTF. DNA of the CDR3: TGTGCCAGTAGTATTAGGACAGGGGACTATGGCTACACCTTC.